The 19 T cell receptor beta chains below were found in one sample sequenced in a study of CXCR3-negative and CXCR3-positive naive CD8 T cells. cDNA libraries for TRB were generated by 5' RACE incorporating UMI labels. Using the 5' RACE reads, TCRdb records one entry per CDR3 protein without DNA. The sample table sets out under 9,000 distinct CDR3 sequences. Sequenced: naive CXCR3- CD8+ T cells from blood. Indicated subset: CD45RO-CCR7+CD27+CD95- naive CD8+ T cells lacking CXCR3 (TNR3-). Source of these receptors: a human donor in good health. Some clones in this sample may be carry-over from other donors' samples.

This clonotype counts as medium-sized (0.01 to 0.1%) by frequency. This chain connects TRBV7-9 to TRBJ2-7; the D call of TRBD2 rests on TCRdb alone, since no DNA is present to check it. This CDR3 comprises 15 residues. The V gene's germline CDR1 is SEHNR and CDR2 FQNEAQ (reference sequence). The CDR3 is CASSLAKTRGYEQYF.

The V and J genes are TRBV21-1 and TRBJ2-7. TRBV21-1 is a documented pseudogene. This CDR3 contains 12 residues. The CDR3 loop reads CARRPKDYEQYF.

This clonotype registers medium-sized by frequency. The chain employs TRBV7-9 and TRBJ2-7. Germline V gene sequence: CDR1 SEHNR, CDR2 FQNEAQ (reference sequence). The CDR3 has 13 residues. The CDR3 sequence is CASIQDGSYEQYF.

The chain is built from TRBV29-1 and TRBJ2-7. This CDR3 spans 11 amino acids. Germline loops: CDR1 SQVTM, CDR2 ANQGSEA. The CDR3 loop is CSVPRGDLQYF.

In terms of frequency, this clonotype is medium-sized. The chain couples TRBV7-8 to TRBJ2-1; the TRBD2 assignment by TCRdb is unverifiable without DNA. This CDR3 has 15 residues. The germline V gene encodes CDR1 SGHVS and CDR2 FQNEAQ. CDR3 loop: CASTPPGLDSHEQFF.

Its frequency marks this clonotype as medium-sized (0.01 to 0.1%). The CDR3 loop reads CSVAGTGWTEAFF. V gene TRBV29-1 combines with J gene TRBJ1-1; TCRdb picks TRBD1, but there is no DNA to check that call. This CDR3 is built from 13 residues. Germline V gives CDR1 SQVTM, CDR2 ANQGSEA. The complete variable domain, with remaining parts taken from reference TRBV29-1 and TRBJ1-1, reads SAVISQKPSRDICQRGTSLTIQCQVDSQVTMMFWYRQQPGQSLTLIATANQGSEATYESGFVIDKFPISRPNLTFSTLTVSNMSPEDSSIYLCSVAGTGWTEAFFGQGTRLTVV.

Its frequency marks this clonotype as medium-sized (0.01 to 0.1%). The chain recombines TRBV20-1 with TRBJ2-6. The CDR3 spans 15 residues. CDR1 and CDR2 (germline): DFQATT, SNEGSKA (reference sequence). The CDR3: CSARERDSGANVLTF.

V and J are TRBV12-3 or TRBV12-4 and TRBJ2-4; TCRdb's D call, TRBD2, is unchecked because there is no DNA. The CDR3 consists of 13 residues. CDR3 in amino acids: CASSLGGGNIQYF.

This clonotype ranks as medium-sized in terms of frequency. The gene calls are TRBV29-1 and TRBJ2-2; the D call from TCRdb, TRBD1, cannot be confirmed without DNA. Germline-derived CDR1 and CDR2 are SQVTM and ANQGSEA. The CDR3 loop spans 17 amino acids. Here the CDR3 reads CSVELLGQGANTGELFF.

This chain joins TRBV7-9 and TRBJ1-1. This CDR3 contains 13 residues. CDR1 is SEHNR and CDR2 is FQNEAQ in the germline V gene (reference sequence). The chain's CDR3 is CASSLYLATEAFF.

The rearrangement links TRBV27 to TRBJ1-2; TCRdb calls TRBD1, which cannot be checked without DNA. Per the germline V gene, CDR1 is MNHEY and CDR2 is SMNVEV (reference sequence). The CDR3 is 12 residues long. CDR3 region: CASSSYRGGYTF.

V gene TRBV7-9 combines with J gene TRBJ2-1. The V gene's germline CDR1 is SEHNR and CDR2 FQNEAQ (reference sequence). This CDR3 spans 13 amino acids. CDR3 loop: CASSSDGYNEQFF. Supplemented by reference TRBV7-9 and TRBJ2-1, the full variable domain reads DTGVSQNPRHKITKRGQNVTFRCDPISEHNRLYWYRQTLGQGPEFLTYFQNEAQLEKSRLLSDRFSAERPKGSFSTLEIQRTEQGDSAMYLCASSSDGYNEQFFGPGTRLTVL.

This chain links TRBV5-1 with TRBJ1-1; TCRdb lists TRBD1, though no DNA is available to test this call. CDR1 SGHRS and CDR2 YFSETQ come from the germline V gene. CDR3 length equals 14 residues. The CDR3 here is CASSLTGGNTEAFF.

The J gene is TRBJ2-7, the V gene TRBV6-4; there is no DNA to check the TCRdb D call of TRBD2. Germline loops: CDR1 MRHNA, CDR2 SNTAGT. The CDR3 totals 12 residues. The CDR3 here is CASAGLGDEQYF.

The chain is built from TRBV2 and TRBJ2-5. This CDR3 contains 12 residues. Looked up from germline, CDR1 is SNHLY and CDR2 is FYNNEI. CDR3 protein: CASSRIQETQYF.

Its frequency marks this clonotype as medium-sized. The rearrangement uses TRBV9 and TRBJ2-1. Looked up from germline, CDR1 is SGDLS and CDR2 is YYNGEE. The CDR3 consists of 11 residues. The CDR3 is CASSVDNEQFF.

This sequence joins TRBV5-1 and TRBJ2-2. Germline-derived CDR1 and CDR2 are SGHRS and YFSETQ. The CDR3 extends over 14 amino acids. The CDR3 reads CASSLASVTGELFF.

V and J are TRBV5-1 and TRBJ2-3; TCRdb proposes TRBD1, but this gene call is untestable without DNA. The CDR3 is 15 residues long. Germline V lookup: CDR1 SGHRS, CDR2 YFSETQ. The CDR3 region is CASSPRDRAEDTQYF.

The rearrangement links TRBV29-1 to TRBJ1-2. The germline gives CDR1 SQVTM, CDR2 ANQGSEA. The CDR3 has 13 residues. The CDR3 here is CSVPQVDNYGYTF.